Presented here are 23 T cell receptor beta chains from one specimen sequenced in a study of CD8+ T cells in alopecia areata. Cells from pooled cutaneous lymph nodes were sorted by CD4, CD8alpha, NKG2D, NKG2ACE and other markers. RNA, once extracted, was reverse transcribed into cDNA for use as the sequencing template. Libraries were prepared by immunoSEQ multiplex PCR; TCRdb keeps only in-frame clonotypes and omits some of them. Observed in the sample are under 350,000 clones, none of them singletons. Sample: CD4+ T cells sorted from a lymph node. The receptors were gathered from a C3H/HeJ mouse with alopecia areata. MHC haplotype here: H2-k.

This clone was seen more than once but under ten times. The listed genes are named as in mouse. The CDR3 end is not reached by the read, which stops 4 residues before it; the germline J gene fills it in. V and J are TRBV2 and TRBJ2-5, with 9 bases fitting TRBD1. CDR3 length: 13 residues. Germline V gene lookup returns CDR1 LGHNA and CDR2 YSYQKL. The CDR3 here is CASSPTGGDTQYF. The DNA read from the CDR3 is TGTGCCAGCAGCCCGACAGGGGGGGAC.

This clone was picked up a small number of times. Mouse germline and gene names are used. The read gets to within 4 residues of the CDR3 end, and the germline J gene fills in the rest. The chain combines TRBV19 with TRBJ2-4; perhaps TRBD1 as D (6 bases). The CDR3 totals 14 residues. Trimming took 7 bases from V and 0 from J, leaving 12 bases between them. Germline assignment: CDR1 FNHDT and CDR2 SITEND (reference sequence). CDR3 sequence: CASAGGGSQNTLYF. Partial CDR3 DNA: TGTGCCAGCGCCGGAGGGGGTAGTCAAAAC. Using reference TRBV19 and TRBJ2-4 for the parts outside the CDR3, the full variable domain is GGIITQTPKFLIGQEGQKLTLKCQQNFNHDTMYWYRQDSGKGLRLIYYSITENDLQKGDLSEGYDASREKKSSFSLTVTSAQKNEMAVFLCASAGGGSQNTLYFGAGTRLSVL.

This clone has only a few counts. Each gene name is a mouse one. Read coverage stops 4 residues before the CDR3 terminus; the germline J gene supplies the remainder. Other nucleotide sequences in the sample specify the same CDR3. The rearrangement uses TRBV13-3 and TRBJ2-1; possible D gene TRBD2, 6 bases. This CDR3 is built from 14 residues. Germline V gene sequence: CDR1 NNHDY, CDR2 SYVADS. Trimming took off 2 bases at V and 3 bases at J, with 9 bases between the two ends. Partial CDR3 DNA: TGTGCCAGCAGTGACTGGGGTTTCTATGCT. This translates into CASSDWGFYA. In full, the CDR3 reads CASSDWGFYAEQFF.

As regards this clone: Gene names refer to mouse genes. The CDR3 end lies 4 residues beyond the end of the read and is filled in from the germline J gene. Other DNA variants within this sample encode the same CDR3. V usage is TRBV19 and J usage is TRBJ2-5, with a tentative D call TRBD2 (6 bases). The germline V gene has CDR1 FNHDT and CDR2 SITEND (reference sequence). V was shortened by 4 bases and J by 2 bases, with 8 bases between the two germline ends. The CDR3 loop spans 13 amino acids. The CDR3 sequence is CASSPGGQDTQYF. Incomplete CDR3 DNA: TGTGCCAGCAGTCCGGGGGGCCAAGAC.

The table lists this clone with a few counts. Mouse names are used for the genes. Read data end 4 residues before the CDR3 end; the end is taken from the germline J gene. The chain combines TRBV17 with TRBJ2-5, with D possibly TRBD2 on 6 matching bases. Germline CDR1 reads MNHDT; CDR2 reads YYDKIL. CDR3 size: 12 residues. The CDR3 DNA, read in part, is TGTGCTAGCAGTAGCTGGGGAGAC. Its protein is CASSSWGD. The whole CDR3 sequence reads CASSSWGDTQYF.

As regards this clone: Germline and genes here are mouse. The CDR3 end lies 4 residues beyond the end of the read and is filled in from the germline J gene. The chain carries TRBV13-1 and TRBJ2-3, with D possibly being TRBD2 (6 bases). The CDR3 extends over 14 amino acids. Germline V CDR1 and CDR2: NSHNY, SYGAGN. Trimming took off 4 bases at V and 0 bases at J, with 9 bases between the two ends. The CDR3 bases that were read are TGTGCCAGCAGTTTGGGGGAGAGTGCAGAA. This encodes CASSLGESAE. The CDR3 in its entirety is CASSLGESAETLYF.

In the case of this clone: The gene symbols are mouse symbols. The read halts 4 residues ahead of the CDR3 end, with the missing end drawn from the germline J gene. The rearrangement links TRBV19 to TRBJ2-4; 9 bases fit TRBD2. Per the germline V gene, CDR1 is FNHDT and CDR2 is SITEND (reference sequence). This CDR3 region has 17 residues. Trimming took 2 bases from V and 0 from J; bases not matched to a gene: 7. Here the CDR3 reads CASSITGTGSSQNTLYF. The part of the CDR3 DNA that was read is TGTGCCAGCAGTATCACCGGGACTGGGAGTAGTCAAAAC.

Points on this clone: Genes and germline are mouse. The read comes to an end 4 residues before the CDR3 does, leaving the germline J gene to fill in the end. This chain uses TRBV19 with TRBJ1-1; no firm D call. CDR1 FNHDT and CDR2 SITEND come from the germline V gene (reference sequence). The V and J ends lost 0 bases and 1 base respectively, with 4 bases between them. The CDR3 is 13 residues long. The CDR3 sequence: CASSIAVNTEVFF. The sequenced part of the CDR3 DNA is TGTGCCAGCAGTATAGCAGTAAACACA. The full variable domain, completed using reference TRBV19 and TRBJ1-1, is GGIITQTPKFLIGQEGQKLTLKCQQNFNHDTMYWYRQDSGKGLRLIYYSITENDLQKGDLSEGYDASREKKSSFSLTVTSAQKNEMAVFLCASSIAVNTEVFFGKGTRLTVV.

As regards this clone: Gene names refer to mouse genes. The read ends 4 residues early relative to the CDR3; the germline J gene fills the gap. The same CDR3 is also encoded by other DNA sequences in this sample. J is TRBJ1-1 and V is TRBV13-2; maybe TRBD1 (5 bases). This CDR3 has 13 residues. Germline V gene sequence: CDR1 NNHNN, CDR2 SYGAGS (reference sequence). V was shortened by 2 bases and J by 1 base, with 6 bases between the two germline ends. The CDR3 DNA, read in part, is TGTGCCAGCGGTGAGCAGGGAAACACA. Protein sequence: CASGEQGNT. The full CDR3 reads CASGEQGNTEVFF.

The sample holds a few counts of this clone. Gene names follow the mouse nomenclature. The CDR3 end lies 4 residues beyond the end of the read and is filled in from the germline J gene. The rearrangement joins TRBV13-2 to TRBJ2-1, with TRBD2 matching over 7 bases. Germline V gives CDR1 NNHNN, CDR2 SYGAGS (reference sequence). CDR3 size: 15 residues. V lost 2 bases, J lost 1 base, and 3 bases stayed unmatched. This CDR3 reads CASGETTGNYAEQFF. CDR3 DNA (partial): TGTGCCAGCGGTGAGACGACTGGGAACTATGCT.

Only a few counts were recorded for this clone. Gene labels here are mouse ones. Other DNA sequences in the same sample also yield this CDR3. The CDR3 reads CASSGTGGYTEVFF. Incomplete CDR3 DNA: TGTGCTAGCAGCGGGACAGGGGGCTACACA. The chain combines TRBV17 with TRBJ1-1; 12 bases fit TRBD1. The read ends 4 residues before the CDR3 terminus; that terminus is restored from the germline J gene. Germline-derived CDR1 and CDR2 are MNHDT and YYDKIL. The CDR3 spans 14 residues. The V and J ends lost 6 bases and 3 bases, in that order; junction bases with no gene match: 2.

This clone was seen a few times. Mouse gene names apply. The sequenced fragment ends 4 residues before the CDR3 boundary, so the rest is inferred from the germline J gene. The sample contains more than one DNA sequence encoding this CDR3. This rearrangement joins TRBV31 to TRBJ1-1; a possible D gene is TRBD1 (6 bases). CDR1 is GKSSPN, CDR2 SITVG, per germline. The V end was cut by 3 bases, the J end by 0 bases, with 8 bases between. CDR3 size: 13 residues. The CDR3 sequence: CAWRDRANTEVFF. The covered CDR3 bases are TGTGCCTGGAGGGACAGAGCAAACACA.

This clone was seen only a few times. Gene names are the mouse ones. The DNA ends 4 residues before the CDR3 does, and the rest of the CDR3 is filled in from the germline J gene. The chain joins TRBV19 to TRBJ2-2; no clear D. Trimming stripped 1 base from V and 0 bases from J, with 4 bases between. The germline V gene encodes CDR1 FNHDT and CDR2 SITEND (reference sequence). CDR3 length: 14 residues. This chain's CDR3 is CASSIISNTGQLYF. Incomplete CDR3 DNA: TGTGCCAGCAGTATAATCTCAAACACCGGG.

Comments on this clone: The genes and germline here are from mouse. Here the CDR3 reads CASSDADQDTQYF. The DNA read from the CDR3 is TGTGCCAGCAGTGACGCAGACCAAGAC. This chain joins TRBV13-3 and TRBJ2-5; D unresolved. Read data end 4 residues before the CDR3 end; the end is taken from the germline J gene. The CDR3 totals 13 residues. Germline CDR1 reads NNHDY; CDR2 reads SYVADS. The V and J ends lost 2 bases and 1 base respectively, with 5 bases between them. The entire variable domain, with the rest obtained from reference TRBV13-3 and TRBJ2-5, is as follows: EAAVTQSPRSKVAVTGGKVTLSCHQTNNHDYMYWYRQDTGHGLRLIHYSYVADSTEKGDIPDGYKASRPSQENFSLILELASLSQTAVYFCASSDADQDTQYFGPGTRLLVL.

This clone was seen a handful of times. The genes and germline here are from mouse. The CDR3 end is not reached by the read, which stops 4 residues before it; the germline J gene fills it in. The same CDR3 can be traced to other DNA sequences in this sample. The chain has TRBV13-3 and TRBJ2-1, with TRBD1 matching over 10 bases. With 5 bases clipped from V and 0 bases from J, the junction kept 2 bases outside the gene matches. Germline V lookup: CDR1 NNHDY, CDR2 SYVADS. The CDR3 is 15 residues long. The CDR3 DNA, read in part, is TGTGCCAGCAGGGGGGACAGGGGTAACTATGCT. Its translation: CASRGDRGNYA. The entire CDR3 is CASRGDRGNYAEQFF.

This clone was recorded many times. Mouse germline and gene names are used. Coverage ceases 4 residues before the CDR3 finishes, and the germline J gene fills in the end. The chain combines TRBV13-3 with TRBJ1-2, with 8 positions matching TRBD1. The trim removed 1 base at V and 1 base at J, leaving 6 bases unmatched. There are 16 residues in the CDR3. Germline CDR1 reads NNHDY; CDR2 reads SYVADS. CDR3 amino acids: CASSDPRGHLNSDYTF. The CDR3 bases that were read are TGTGCCAGCAGTGATCCCAGGGGGCATCTAAACTCC.

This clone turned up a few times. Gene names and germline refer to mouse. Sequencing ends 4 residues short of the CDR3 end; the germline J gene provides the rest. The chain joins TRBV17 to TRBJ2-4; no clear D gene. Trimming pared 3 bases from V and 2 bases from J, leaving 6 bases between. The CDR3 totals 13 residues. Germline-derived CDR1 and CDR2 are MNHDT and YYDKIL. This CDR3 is CASSSHNQNTLYF. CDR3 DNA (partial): TGTGCTAGCAGTAGTCACAATCAAAAC.

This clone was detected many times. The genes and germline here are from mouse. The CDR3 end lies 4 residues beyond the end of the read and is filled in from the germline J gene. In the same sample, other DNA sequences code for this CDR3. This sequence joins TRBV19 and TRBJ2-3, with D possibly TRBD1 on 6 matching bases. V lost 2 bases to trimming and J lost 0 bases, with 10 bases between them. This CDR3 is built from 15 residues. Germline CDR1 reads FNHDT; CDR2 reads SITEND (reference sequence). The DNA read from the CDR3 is TGTGCCAGCAGTATCGGGACAACTAGTGCAGAA. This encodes CASSIGTTSAE. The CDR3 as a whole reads CASSIGTTSAETLYF.

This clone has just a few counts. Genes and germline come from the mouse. The sequenced part of the CDR3 DNA is TGTGCCAGCAGTGTGGGGAATTCGCCC. Residues: CASSVGNSP. The CDR3 reads in full as CASSVGNSPLYF. This rearrangement joins TRBV13-3 to TRBJ1-6; D unclear. The CDR3 end lies 3 residues beyond the end of the read and is filled in from the germline J gene. TRBJ1-6 is given ORF status, its function remaining uncertain. This CDR3 is built from 12 residues. CDR1 is NNHDY and CDR2 is SYVADS in the germline V gene. With 3 bases removed from V and 7 bases from J, the gap between germline ends came to 5 bases.

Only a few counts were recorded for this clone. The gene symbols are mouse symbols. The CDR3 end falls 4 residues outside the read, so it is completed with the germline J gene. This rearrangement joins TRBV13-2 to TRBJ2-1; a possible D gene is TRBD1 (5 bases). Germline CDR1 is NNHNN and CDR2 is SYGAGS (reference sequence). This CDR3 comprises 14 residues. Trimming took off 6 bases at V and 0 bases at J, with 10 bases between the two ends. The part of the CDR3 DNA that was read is TGTGCCAGCGCTCGACAGTATAACTATGCT. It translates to CASARQYNYA. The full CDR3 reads CASARQYNYAEQFF.

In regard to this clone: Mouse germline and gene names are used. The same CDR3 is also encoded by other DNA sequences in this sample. The CDR3 is CASSPTGVDTQYF. CDR3 DNA (partial): TGTGCCAGCAGCCCGACAGGGGTCGAC. This chain uses TRBV13-1 with TRBJ2-5; 8 positions agree with TRBD1. The missing CDR3 end, 4 residues past where the read stops, is filled in from the germline J gene. Germline-derived CDR1 and CDR2 are NSHNY and SYGAGN. The CDR3 runs 13 residues.

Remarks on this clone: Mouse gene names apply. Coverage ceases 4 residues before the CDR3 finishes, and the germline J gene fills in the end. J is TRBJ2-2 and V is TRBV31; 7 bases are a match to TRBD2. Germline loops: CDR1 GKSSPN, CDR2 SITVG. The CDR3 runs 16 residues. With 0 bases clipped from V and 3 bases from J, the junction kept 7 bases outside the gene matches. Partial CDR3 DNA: TGTGCCTGGAGTCTCGGGGGGGTAGTCGACACCGGG. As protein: CAWSLGGVVDTG. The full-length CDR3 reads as CAWSLGGVVDTGQLYF.

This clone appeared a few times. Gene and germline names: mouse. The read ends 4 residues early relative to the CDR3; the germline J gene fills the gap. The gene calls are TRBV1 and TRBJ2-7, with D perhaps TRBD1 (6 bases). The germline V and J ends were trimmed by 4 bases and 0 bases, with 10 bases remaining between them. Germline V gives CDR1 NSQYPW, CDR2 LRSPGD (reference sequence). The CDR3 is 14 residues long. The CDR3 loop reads CTCSGGHTSYEQYF. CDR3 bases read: TGCACCTGCAGTGGGGGACACACCTCCTAT.